This T cell receptor (beta chain) was profiled in a study of cytomegalovirus exposure and HLA in healthy donors. Study-wide findings and caveats: Later analysis found that TCR beta chains associated with HLA were more clonally expanded than other, equally common chains.

In its sample, this clone was seen a few times. Its matching antigen is unknown. Germline is not matched at one junction end, which may reflect a read error. Primers: 60 Vbeta forward and 13 Jbeta reverse. Profiled with immunoSEQ multiplex PCR; TCRdb holds only in-frame clones, not every one. This sample has approximately 140,000 clones, with more than 65% found just once. Germline CDR1 reads SGHRS; CDR2 reads YFSETQ. The length of the CDR3 is 15 residues. The receptor's source is a man aged 50 or older in good health and CMV-seropositive. Sequenced input: PBMCs. The rearrangement uses TRBV5-1 and TRBJ2-2, with 7 bases lining up with TRBD1. CDR3 nucleotides: TGCTCCAGCAGCCCCGGACAGGTGGATGTCGGGGAGCTGTTTTTT. It is translated as CSSSPGQVDVGELFF.